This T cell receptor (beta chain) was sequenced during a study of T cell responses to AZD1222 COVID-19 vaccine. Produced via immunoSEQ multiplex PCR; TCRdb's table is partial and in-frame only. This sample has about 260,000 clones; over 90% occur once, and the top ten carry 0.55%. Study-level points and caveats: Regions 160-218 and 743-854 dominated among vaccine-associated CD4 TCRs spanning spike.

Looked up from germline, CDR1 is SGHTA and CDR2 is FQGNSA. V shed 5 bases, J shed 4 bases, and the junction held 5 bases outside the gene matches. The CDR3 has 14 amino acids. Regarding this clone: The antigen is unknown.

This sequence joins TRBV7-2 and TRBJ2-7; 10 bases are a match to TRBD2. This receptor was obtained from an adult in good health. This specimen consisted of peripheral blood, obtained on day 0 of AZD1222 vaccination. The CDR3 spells CASSEREGLYEQYF. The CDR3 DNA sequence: TGTGCCAGCAGCGAGCGGGAGGGCCTATACGAGCAGTACTTC.